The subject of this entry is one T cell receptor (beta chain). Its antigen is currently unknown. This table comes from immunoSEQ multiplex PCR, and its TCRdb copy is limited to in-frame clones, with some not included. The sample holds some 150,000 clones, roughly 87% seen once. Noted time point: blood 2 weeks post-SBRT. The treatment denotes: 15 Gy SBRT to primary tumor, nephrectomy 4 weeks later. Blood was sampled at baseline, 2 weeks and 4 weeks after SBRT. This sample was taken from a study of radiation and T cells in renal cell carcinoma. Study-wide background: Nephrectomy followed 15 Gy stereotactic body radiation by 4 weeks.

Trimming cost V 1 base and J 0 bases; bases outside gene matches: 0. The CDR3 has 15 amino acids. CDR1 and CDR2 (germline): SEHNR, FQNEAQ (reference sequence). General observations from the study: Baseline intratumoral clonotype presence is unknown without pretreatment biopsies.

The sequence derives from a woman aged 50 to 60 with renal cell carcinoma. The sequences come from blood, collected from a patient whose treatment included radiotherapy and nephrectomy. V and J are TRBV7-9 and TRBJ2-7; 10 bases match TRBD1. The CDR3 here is CASSLGTGGSYEQYF. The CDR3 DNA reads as TGTGCCAGCAGCTTAGGGACAGGGGGCTCCTACGAGCAGTACTTC.